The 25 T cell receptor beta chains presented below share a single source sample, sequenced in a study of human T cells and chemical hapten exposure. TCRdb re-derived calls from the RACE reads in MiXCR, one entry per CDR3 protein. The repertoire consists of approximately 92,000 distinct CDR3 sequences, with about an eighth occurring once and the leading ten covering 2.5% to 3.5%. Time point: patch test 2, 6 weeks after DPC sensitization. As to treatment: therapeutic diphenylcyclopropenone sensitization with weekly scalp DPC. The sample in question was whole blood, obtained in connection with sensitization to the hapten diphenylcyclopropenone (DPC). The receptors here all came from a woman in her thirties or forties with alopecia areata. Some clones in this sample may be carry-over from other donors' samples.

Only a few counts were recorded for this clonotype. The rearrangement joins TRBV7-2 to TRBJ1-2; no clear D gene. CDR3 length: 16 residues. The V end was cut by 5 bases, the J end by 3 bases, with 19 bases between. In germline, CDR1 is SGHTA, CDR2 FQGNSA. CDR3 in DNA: TGTGCCAGCAGCCGGAGTCGTCGGGGTCTGGACTATGGCTACACCTTC. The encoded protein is CASSRSRRGLDYGYTF.

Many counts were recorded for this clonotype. CDR3: CASSPVGPGITGELFF. CDR3 nucleotide sequence: TGTGCCAGCTCACCAGTGGGCCCCGGTATAACCGGGGAGCTGTTTTTT. The chain recombines TRBV18 with TRBJ2-2; unclear D gene. The CDR3 is made up of 16 amino acids. Germline assignment: CDR1 KGHSH and CDR2 LQKENI. V lost 2 bases, J lost 5 bases, and 15 bases lay in between. Complete variable domain (other parts from reference TRBV18 and TRBJ2-2): NAGVMQNPRHLVRRRGQEARLRCSPMKGHSHVYWYRQLPEEGLKFMVYLQKENIIDESGMPKERFSAEFPKEGPSILRIQQVVRGDSAAYFCASSPVGPGITGELFFGEGSRLTVL.

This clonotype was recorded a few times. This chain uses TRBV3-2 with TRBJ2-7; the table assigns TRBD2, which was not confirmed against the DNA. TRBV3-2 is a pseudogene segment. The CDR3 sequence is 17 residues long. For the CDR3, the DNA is TGTGCCAGCAGCCAGGCCCCGGGGACTAGCGGGTCCTACGAGCAGTACTTC. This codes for CASSQAPGTSGSYEQYF.

This CDR3 is CASSFDETQYF. DNA for the CDR3: TGTGCCAGCAGCTTTGACGAGACCCAGTACTTC. This sequence joins TRBV7-2 and TRBJ2-5; D gene unclear. Germline V CDR1 and CDR2: SGHTA, FQGNSA. The V and J ends lost 3 bases and 5 bases respectively, with 4 bases between them. This CDR3 spans 11 amino acids. Full variable domain (missing parts from reference TRBV7-2 and TRBJ2-5): GAGVSQSPSNKVTEKGKDVELRCDPISGHTALYWYRQSLGQGLEFLIYFQGNSAPDKSGLPSDRFSAERTGGSVSTLTIQRTQQEDSAVYLCASSFDETQYFGPGTRLLVL.

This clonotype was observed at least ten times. CDR3 sequence: CASSQGDEETQYF. CDR3 bases: TGCGCCAGCAGCCAAGGAGACGAGGAGACCCAGTACTTC. The chain is built from TRBV4-3 and TRBJ2-5; D ambiguous. CDR1 is LGHNA and CDR2 is YSLEER in the germline V gene. CDR3 length: 13 residues. V was pared by 1 base and J by 5 bases, with 8 bases between.

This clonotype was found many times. The CDR3: CASSLRPRGQETQYF. As DNA, the CDR3 is TGTGCCAGCAGCCTTAGGCCGAGGGGGCAAGAGACCCAGTACTTC. The chain carries TRBV7-2 and TRBJ2-5; D is perhaps TRBD1 (6 bases). The CDR3 has 15 amino acids. With 5 bases removed from V and 2 bases from J, the gap between germline ends came to 15 bases. CDR1 SGHTA and CDR2 FQGNSA come from the germline V gene.

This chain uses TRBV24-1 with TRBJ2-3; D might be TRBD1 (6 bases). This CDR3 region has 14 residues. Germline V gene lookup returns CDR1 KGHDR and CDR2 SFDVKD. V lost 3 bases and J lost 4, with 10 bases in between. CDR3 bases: TGTGCCACCAGTGATGTACAGGGCTCAGATACGCAGTATTTT. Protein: CATSDVQGSDTQYF.

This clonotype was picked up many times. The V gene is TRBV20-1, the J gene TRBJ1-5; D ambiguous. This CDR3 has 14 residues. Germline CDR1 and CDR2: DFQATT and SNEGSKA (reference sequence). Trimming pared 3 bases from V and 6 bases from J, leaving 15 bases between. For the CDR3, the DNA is TGCAGTGCTAGTACCAGCCCCGGAGGTCAGCCCCAGCATTTT. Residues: CSASTSPGGQPQHF.

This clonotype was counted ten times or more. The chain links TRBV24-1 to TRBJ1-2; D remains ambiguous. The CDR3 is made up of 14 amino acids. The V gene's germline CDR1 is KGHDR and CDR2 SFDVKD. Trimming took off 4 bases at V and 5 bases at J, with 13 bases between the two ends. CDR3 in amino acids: CATSDPAYLYGYTF. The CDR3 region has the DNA TGTGCCACCAGTGACCCAGCCTACCTTTATGGCTACACCTTC.

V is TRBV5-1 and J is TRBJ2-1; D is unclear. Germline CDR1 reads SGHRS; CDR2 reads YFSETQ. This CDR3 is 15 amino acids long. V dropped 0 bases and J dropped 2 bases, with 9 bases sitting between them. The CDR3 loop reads CASSLDAGTYNEQFF. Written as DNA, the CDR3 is TGCGCCAGCAGCTTGGATGCAGGTACCTACAATGAGCAGTTCTTC.

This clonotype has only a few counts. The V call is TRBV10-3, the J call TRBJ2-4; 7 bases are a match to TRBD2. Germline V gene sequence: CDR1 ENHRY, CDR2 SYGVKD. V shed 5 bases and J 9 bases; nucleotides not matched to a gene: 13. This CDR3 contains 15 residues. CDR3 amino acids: CAISQSGGASVIQYF. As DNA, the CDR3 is TGTGCCATCAGTCAATCGGGGGGTGCTTCGGTCATTCAGTACTTC.

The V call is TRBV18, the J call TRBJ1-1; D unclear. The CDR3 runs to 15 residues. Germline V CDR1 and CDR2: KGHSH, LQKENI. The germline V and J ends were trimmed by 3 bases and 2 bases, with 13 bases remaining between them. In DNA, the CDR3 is TGTGCCAGCTCACCCAGCGTACAGAGTAACACTGAAGCTTTCTTT. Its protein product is CASSPSVQSNTEAFF.

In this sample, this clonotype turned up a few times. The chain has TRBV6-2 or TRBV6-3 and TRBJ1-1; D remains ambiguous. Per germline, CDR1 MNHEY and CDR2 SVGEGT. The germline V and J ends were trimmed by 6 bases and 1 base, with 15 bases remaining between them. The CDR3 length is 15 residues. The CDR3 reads CASRPHALENTEAFF. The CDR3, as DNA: TGTGCCAGCAGACCCCACGCCCTCGAGAACACTGAAGCTTTCTTT.

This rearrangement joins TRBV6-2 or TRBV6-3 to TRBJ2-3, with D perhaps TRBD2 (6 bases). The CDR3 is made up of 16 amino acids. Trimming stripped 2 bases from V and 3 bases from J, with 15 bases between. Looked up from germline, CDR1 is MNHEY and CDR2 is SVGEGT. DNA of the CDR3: TGTGCCAGCAGTTACGAGGCGGGACGGGGGACAGATACGCAGTATTTT. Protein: CASSYEAGRGTDTQYF.

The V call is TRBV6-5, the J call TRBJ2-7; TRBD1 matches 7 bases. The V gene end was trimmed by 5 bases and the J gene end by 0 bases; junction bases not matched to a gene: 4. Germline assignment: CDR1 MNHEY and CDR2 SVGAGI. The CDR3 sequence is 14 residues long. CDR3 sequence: CASSTSGGSYEQYF. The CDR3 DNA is TGTGCCAGCAGTACCTCAGGGGGCTCCTACGAGCAGTACTTC.

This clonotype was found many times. In DNA, the CDR3 is TGTGCCAGCAGCTTAGACGGGAAACAGACGCTTTTTAACCAAGCTTTCTTT. Residues: CASSLDGKQTLFNQAFF. V is TRBV7-2 and J is TRBJ1-1; D remains ambiguous. Germline loops: CDR1 SGHTA, CDR2 FQGNSA. The CDR3 sequence is 17 residues long. V was trimmed by 1 base and J by 9 bases, leaving 24 bases between them.

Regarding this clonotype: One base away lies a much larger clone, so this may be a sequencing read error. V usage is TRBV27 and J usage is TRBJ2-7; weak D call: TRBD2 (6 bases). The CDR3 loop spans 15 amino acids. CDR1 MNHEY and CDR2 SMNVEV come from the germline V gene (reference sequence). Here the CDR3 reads CASSLNGAGTYEQNF. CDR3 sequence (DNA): TGTGCCAGCAGTCTCAACGGGGCGGGGACCTACGAGCAGAACTTC.

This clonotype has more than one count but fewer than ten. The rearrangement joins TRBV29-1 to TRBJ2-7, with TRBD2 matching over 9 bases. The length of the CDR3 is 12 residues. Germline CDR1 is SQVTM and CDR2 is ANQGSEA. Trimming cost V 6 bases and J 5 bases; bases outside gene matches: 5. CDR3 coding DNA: TGCAGCGTATTAGCGGGAGACCACGAGCAGTACTTC. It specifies CSVLAGDHEQYF.

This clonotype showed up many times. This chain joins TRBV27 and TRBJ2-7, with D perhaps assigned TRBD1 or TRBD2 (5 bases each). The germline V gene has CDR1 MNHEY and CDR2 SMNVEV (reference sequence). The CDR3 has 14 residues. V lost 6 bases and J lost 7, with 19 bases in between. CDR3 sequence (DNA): TGTGCCAGCAGGGGTCGACGGGGCGGTGGGGAGCAGTACTTC. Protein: CASRGRRGGGEQYF.

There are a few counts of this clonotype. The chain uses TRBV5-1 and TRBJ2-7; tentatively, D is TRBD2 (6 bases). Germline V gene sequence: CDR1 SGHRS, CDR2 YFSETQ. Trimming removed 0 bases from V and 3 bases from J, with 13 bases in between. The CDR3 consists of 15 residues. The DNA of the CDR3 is TGCGCCAGCAGCTTGGCCCTGGGACTCCACTACGAGCAGTACTTC. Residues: CASSLALGLHYEQYF.

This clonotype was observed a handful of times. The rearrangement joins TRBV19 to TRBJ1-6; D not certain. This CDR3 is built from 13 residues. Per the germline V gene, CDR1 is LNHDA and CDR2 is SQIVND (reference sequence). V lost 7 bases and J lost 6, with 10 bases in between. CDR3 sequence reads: CASTSGRNSPLHF. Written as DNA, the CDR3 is TGTGCCAGTACCTCAGGACGTAATTCACCCCTCCACTTT.

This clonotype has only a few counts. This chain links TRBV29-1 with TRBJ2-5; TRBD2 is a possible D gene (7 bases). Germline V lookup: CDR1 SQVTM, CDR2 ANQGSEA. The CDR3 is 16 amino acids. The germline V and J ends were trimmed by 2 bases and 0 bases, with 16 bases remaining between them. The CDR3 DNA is TGCAGCGTTGAAAGGGGGGGGAGCGGTCACCAAGAGACCCAGTACTTC. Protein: CSVERGGSGHQETQYF.

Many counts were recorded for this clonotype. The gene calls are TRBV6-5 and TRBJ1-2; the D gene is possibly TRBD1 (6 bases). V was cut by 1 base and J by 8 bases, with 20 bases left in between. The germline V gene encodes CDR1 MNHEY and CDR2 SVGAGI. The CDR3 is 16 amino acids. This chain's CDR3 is CASSYYSGAGDRGYTF. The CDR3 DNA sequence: TGTGCCAGCAGTTACTATTCAGGGGCCGGCGATCGGGGCTACACCTTC.

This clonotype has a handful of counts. The chain's CDR3 is CSASTATGYTF. CDR3 bases: TGCAGTGCCTCGACAGCGACTGGCTACACCTTC. The rearrangement uses TRBV20-1 and TRBJ1-2; possible D gene TRBD1, 5 bases. Germline V CDR1 and CDR2: DFQATT, SNEGSKA (reference sequence). This CDR3 contains 11 residues. Trimming took off 6 bases at V and 7 bases at J, with 12 bases between the two ends.

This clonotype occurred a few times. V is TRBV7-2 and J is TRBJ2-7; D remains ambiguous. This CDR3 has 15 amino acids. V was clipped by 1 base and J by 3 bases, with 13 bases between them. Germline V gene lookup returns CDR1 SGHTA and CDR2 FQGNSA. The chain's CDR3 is CASSLERNTFYEQYF. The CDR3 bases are TGTGCCAGCAGCTTAGAAAGGAACACATTCTACGAGCAGTACTTC.